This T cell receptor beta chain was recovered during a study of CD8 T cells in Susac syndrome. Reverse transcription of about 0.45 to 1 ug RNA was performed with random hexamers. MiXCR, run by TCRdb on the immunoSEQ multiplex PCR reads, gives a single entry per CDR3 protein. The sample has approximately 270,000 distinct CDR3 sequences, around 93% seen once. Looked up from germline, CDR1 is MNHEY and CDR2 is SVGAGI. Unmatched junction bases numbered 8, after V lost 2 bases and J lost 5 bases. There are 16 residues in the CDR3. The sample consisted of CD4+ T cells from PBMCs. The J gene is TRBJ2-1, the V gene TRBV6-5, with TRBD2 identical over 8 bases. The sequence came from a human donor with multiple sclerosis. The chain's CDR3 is CASSYRLAGTNNEQFF. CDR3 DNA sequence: TGTGCCAGCAGTTACCGGCTAGCGGGCACCAACAATGAGCAGTTCTTC.